This entry is about one T cell receptor (beta chain). This sample was included in a study of CD8 T cells in Susac syndrome. In the study overall: Patients with Susac syndrome were therapy-naive, on corticosteroids, or on intravenous immunoglobulin alone at the time that blood was drawn.

The V gene lost 1 base and the J gene lost 2 bases, with 9 bases spanning the gap. The CDR3 consists of 15 residues. In germline, CDR1 is SGHRS, CDR2 YFSETQ. cDNA came from roughly 0.53 to 1 ug RNA primed by random hexamers. Across 54 Vbeta and 13 Jbeta, TCR beta CDR3 was amplified with immunoSEQ multiplex PCR. TCRdb re-derived calls from the immunoSEQ multiplex PCR reads in MiXCR, one entry per CDR3 protein. The table records 210,000 or so distinct CDR3 sequences, approximately 94% of them present only once. The source material was CD4+ T cells from PBMCs. The rearrangement uses TRBV5-1 and TRBJ2-2; TRBD1 or TRBD2 may be the D gene (6 bases each). The clonotype comes from a human donor with Susac syndrome. The CDR3 loop reads CASSLTGTNTGELFF. The CDR3 nucleotides are TGCGCCAGCAGCTTGACAGGGACTAACACCGGGGAGCTGTTTTTT.